A single sample is the source of the 29 T cell receptor beta chains below, sequenced in a study of T cell clones after liver transplantation. Assay used: immunoSEQ multiplex PCR; TCRdb lists only in-frame clones, some missing. The table records approximately 75,000 clones, about four fifths of them present only once. The specimen was CD4+ T cells from blood, collected 12 months after liver transplant. The source of these receptors is a human patient who received a liver transplant. Part of the T cells may come from the graft donor.

The V and J genes are TRBV18 and TRBJ1-3; a weak D match, TRBD1 (5 bases). This CDR3 spans 13 amino acids. Trimming removed 3 bases at V and 5 bases at J, with 8 bases between. Germline CDR1 KGHSH, CDR2 LQKENI. CDR3 nucleotides: TGTGCCAGCTCACCTCGGGGCCGAAACACCATATATTTT. Translated, it gives CASSPRGRNTIYF. Supplemented by reference TRBV18 and TRBJ1-3, the full variable domain reads NAGVMQNPRHLVRRRGQEARLRCSPMKGHSHVYWYRQLPEEGLKFMVYLQKENIIDESGMPKERFSAEFPKEGPSILRIQQVVRGDSAAYFCASSPRGRNTIYFGEGSWLTVV.

The rearrangement uses TRBV10-3 and TRBJ1-2, with a weak D call TRBD1 (5 bases). From germline, CDR1 is ENHRY and CDR2 SYGVKD. The CDR3 sequence is 12 residues long. Trimming cost V 4 bases and J 8 bases, with 11 bases left between them. The CDR3 region has the DNA TGTGCCATCAGTGGCGGGGGGACCGGCTACACCTTC. Translating gives CAISGGGTGYTF.

This chain links TRBV2 with TRBJ2-4, with D possibly being TRBD1 (5 bases). This CDR3 is 14 amino acids long. V was cut by 5 bases and J by 0 bases, with 8 bases left in between. The germline V gene encodes CDR1 SNHLY and CDR2 FYNNEI. This chain's CDR3 is CASSIDRAKNIQYF. The DNA of the CDR3 is TGTGCCAGCAGTATAGACAGAGCCAAAAACATTCAGTACTTC.

The chain combines TRBV28 with TRBJ1-1; D uncertain. V gave up 7 bases and J gave up 2 bases, with 14 bases separating them. Germline assignment: CDR1 MDHEN and CDR2 SYDVKM. This CDR3 is built from 14 residues. This CDR3 reads CASTSGERNTEAFF. CDR3 bases: TGTGCCAGCACCTCCGGGGAGAGAAACACTGAAGCTTTCTTT.

V usage is TRBV7-2 and J usage is TRBJ2-3, with D perhaps TRBD2 (7 bases). This CDR3 has 15 amino acids. The germline gives CDR1 SGHTA, CDR2 FQGNSA. V was pared by 5 bases and J by 0 bases, with 12 bases between. CDR3 DNA sequence: TGTGCCAGCAGCCTACAGGGAGGGAGCACAGATACGCAGTATTTT. It translates to CASSLQGGSTDTQYF.

The chain employs TRBV15 and TRBJ1-4; a weak D match, TRBD1 (5 bases). Per the germline V gene, CDR1 is LNHNV and CDR2 is YYDKDF (reference sequence). Trimming removed 0 bases from V and 7 bases from J, with 15 bases in between. This CDR3 is 16 amino acids long. In nucleotides, the CDR3 is TGTGCCACCAGCAGAGATCCTGGAGGGGTTGGTGAAAAACTGTTTTTT. It yields the protein CATSRDPGGVGEKLFF.

The chain links TRBV15 to TRBJ2-3; D gene unclear. Germline V lookup: CDR1 LNHNV, CDR2 YYDKDF (reference sequence). Trimming pared 0 bases from V and 0 bases from J, leaving 16 bases between. The CDR3 totals 18 residues. The CDR3 region has the DNA TGTGCCACCAGCAGAGATTTGTTTGTAGGAGCTAGCACAGATACGCAGTATTTT. Amino acids: CATSRDLFVGASTDTQYF.

This clone was observed a handful of times. This rearrangement joins TRBV15 to TRBJ2-1, with 7 bases fitting TRBD2. The CDR3 runs 16 residues. Per the germline V gene, CDR1 is LNHNV and CDR2 is YYDKDF (reference sequence). V lost 0 bases to trimming and J lost 0 bases; unmatched junction nucleotides: 2. CDR3 in amino acids: CATSRDRGSSYNEQFF. CDR3 coding DNA: TGTGCCACCAGCAGAGATCGCGGGAGCTCCTACAATGAGCAGTTCTTC.

The V call is TRBV19, the J call TRBJ2-2; the match to TRBD2 covers 9 bases. The germline gives CDR1 LNHDA, CDR2 SQIVND (reference sequence). Unmatched junction bases numbered 6, after V lost 7 bases and J lost 0 bases. This CDR3 comprises 16 residues. This chain's CDR3 is CASKVTSGTNTGELFF. CDR3 in DNA: TGTGCCAGTAAAGTGACTAGCGGTACGAACACCGGGGAGCTGTTTTTT. Drawing the rest from reference TRBV19 and TRBJ2-2, the complete variable domain is DGGITQSPKYLFRKEGQNVTLSCEQNLNHDAMYWYRQDPGQGLRLIYYSQIVNDFQKGDIAEGYSVSREKKESFPLTVTSAQKNPTAFYLCASKVTSGTNTGELFFGEGSRLTVL.

The chain employs TRBV7-2 and TRBJ2-7; D is perhaps TRBD2 (6 bases). Germline V gene lookup returns CDR1 SGHTA and CDR2 FQGNSA. The CDR3 runs 14 residues. V was pared by 3 bases and J by 4 bases, with 13 bases between. The CDR3 protein is CASSLAGTPYEQYF. The CDR3 bases are TGTGCCAGCAGCTTGGCGGGAACTCCTTACGAGCAGTACTTC.

The genes are TRBV4-2 and TRBJ2-5; TRBD2 is a possible D gene (6 bases). CDR1 is LGHNA, CDR2 YNFKEQ, per germline. The germline V and J ends were trimmed by 4 bases and 2 bases, with 14 bases remaining between them. This CDR3 comprises 15 residues. CDR3 loop: CASSPGTRDQETQYF. CDR3 coding DNA: TGTGCCAGCAGCCCAGGGACTCGGGATCAAGAGACCCAGTACTTC.

The table lists this clone with a count of one. This sequence joins TRBV18 and TRBJ2-2; D remains unclear. V was clipped by 4 bases and J by 0 bases, with 12 bases between them. The CDR3 sequence is 16 residues long. The germline V gene has CDR1 KGHSH and CDR2 LQKENI. The DNA for the CDR3 is TGTGCCAGCTCACTCACTGTAACAGCGAACACCGGGGAGCTGTTTTTT. It yields the protein CASSLTVTANTGELFF.

V is TRBV28 and J is TRBJ1-2; 7 bases agree with TRBD1. Germline values: CDR1 MDHEN, CDR2 SYDVKM. The ends lost 6 bases at V and 8 bases at J; junction bases unmatched: 15. The CDR3 sequence is 15 residues long. DNA for the CDR3: TGTGCCAGCAGCCCCAAGACAGGGTATCTTCGCGGCTACACCTTC. Its protein is CASSPKTGYLRGYTF.

The gene calls are TRBV29-1 and TRBJ2-7; D gene uncertain. The CDR3 length is 11 residues. The germline V gene has CDR1 SQVTM and CDR2 ANQGSEA. V dropped 7 bases and J dropped 3 bases, with 10 bases sitting between them. The CDR3 DNA reads as TGCAGCGCCAGGACGCTCTACGAGCAGTACTTC. This translates into CSARTLYEQYF.

This sequence joins TRBV11-2 and TRBJ2-1; D gene unclear. This CDR3 has 11 residues. CDR1 and CDR2 from the germline V gene are SGHAT and FQNNGV. V was trimmed by 5 bases and J by 9 bases, leaving 8 bases between them. CDR3 DNA sequence: TGTGCCAGCAGCCCCCTGACTGAGCAGTTCTTC. Translating it yields CASSPLTEQFF.

This chain connects TRBV19 to TRBJ1-5; no definite D call. Between the trimmed V and J ends, which lost 7 bases and 5 bases, there was a span of 9 bases. This CDR3 comprises 12 residues. From germline, CDR1 is LNHDA and CDR2 SQIVND (reference sequence). The CDR3 here is CASNENHQPQHF. The CDR3 region has the DNA TGTGCCAGTAATGAGAATCATCAGCCCCAGCATTTT.

The rearrangement uses TRBV4-3 and TRBJ2-7, with 8 bases lining up with TRBD2. Germline V gives CDR1 LGHNA, CDR2 YSLEER. Unmatched junction bases numbered 8, after V lost 0 bases and J lost 4 bases. The CDR3 is 16 residues long. CDR3: CASSQDLSGREYEQYF. CDR3 DNA: TGCGCCAGCAGCCAAGATTTAAGCGGGAGAGAGTACGAGCAGTACTTC.

The chain employs TRBV12-5 and TRBJ2-5, with TRBD2 identical over 8 bases. J lost 5 bases, V lost 6 bases, and 8 bases had no gene match. The CDR3 sequence is 14 residues long. The germline CDR1 and CDR2 sequences are LGHNT and FRNRAP. The chain's CDR3 is CASGSSGGHETQYF. The CDR3 DNA reads as TGTGCTAGTGGCTCCTCGGGGGGGCACGAGACCCAGTACTTC. Looking up the rest from reference TRBV12-5 and TRBJ2-5 gives the full variable domain: DARVTQTPRHKVTEMGQEVTMRCQPILGHNTVFWYRQTMMQGLELLAYFRNRAPLDDSGMPKDRFSAEMPDATLATLKIQPSEPRDSAVYFCASGSSGGHETQYFGPGTRLLVL.

The rearrangement uses TRBV11-2 and TRBJ2-1; TRBD1 agrees at 8 bases. This CDR3 has 17 amino acids. In germline, CDR1 is SGHAT, CDR2 FQNNGV. J lost 7 bases, V lost 0 bases, and 11 bases had no gene match. CDR3: CASSLDSRDRTRNEQFF. In DNA, the CDR3 is TGTGCCAGCAGCTTAGATAGTCGGGACAGGACCCGAAATGAGCAGTTCTTC.

Concerning this clone itself: The junction differs from germline at one of its ends, possibly a read error. The chain combines TRBV9 with TRBJ2-1; D unresolved. This CDR3 has 13 residues. CDR1 and CDR2 from the germline V gene are SGDLS and YYNGEE. The CDR3 spells CASSVPSHNEQFF. CDR3 coding DNA: TGTGCCAGCAGCGTACCCTCCCACAATGAGCAGTTCTTC. The variable domain in full, with the rest retrieved from reference TRBV9 and TRBJ2-1, is DSGVTQTPKHLITATGQRVTLRCSPRSGDLSVYWYQQSLDQGLQFLIQYYNGEERAKGNILERFSAQQFPDLHSELNLSSLELGDSALYFCASSVPSHNEQFFGPGTRLTVL.

The J gene is TRBJ1-5, the V gene TRBV2; possibly TRBD1 for D (6 bases). The V end was cut by 6 bases, the J end by 9 bases, with 15 bases between. The CDR3 runs to 13 residues. Germline CDR1 SNHLY, CDR2 FYNNEI. The CDR3 nucleotides read TGTGCCAGCAGCCCACCGGCCAGGGGGCCCCAGCATTTT. This encodes CASSPPARGPQHF.

The J gene is TRBJ2-2, the V gene TRBV28; tentatively, D is TRBD1 (7 bases). Trimming shortened V by 6 bases and J by 6 bases, and 14 bases separated the two germline ends. The V gene's germline CDR1 is MDHEN and CDR2 SYDVKM. This CDR3 has 14 residues. Here the CDR3 DNA reads TGTGCCAGCAGGCGGACAGGAGGGGCCGGGGAGCTGTTTTTT. Amino acids: CASRRTGGAGELFF.

The genes are TRBV28 and TRBJ1-5; no clear D gene. Germline CDR1 reads MDHEN; CDR2 reads SYDVKM. V was shortened by 7 bases and J by 1 base, with 2 bases between the two germline ends. The CDR3 is 11 amino acids. The CDR3 bases are TGTGCCAGCATGAGCAATCAGCCCCAGCATTTT. Protein product: CASMSNQPQHF. The full variable domain, with the rest looked up from reference TRBV28 and TRBJ1-5, is DVKVTQSSRYLVKRTGEKVFLECVQDMDHENMFWYRQDPGLGLRLIYFSYDVKMKEKGDIPEGYSVSREKKERFSLILESASTNQTSMYLCASMSNQPQHFGDGTRLSIL.

V gene TRBV5-6 combines with J gene TRBJ1-5; 7 nucleotides line up with TRBD1. Germline trimming cut 3 bases from V and 7 bases from J; bases unmatched to any gene: 16. This CDR3 is built from 17 residues. CDR1 is SGHDT, CDR2 YYEEEE, per germline. The CDR3 protein is CASSYNQKQGRGQPQHF. The CDR3 DNA follows: TGTGCCAGCAGCTATAACCAGAAACAGGGGAGAGGCCAGCCCCAGCATTTT.

The chain recombines TRBV7-8 with TRBJ2-7; D assignment may be TRBD1 or TRBD2 (6 bases each). With 5 bases removed from V and 3 bases from J, the gap between germline ends came to 14 bases. The CDR3 runs to 14 residues. The V gene's germline CDR1 is SGHVS and CDR2 FQNEAQ. The CDR3 nucleotides are TGTGCCAGCAGCGCGGGACATTTTTTCTACGAGCAGTACTTC. It yields the protein CASSAGHFFYEQYF.

This sequence joins TRBV29-1 and TRBJ2-7; TRBD2 matches at 8 bases. V gave up 7 bases and J gave up 4 bases; unmatched junction bases: 6. This CDR3 is 12 amino acids long. Germline V gene lookup returns CDR1 SQVTM and CDR2 ANQGSEA. Here the CDR3 DNA reads TGCAGCGCGGGGGGGGGAGCTTACGAGCAGTACTTC. Its protein product is CSAGGGAYEQYF.

The chain links TRBV2 to TRBJ2-7; D is undetermined. Trimming cost V 7 bases and J 3 bases, with 13 bases left between them. This CDR3 contains 13 residues. CDR1 is SNHLY and CDR2 is FYNNEI in the germline V gene. CDR3: CASTDLTRYEQYF. Here the CDR3 DNA reads TGTGCCAGCACGGACCTTACTCGCTACGAGCAGTACTTC.

V gene TRBV5-1 combines with J gene TRBJ1-1; the D is unclear. This CDR3 has 16 amino acids. Germline CDR1 is SGHRS and CDR2 is YFSETQ. Trimming pared 0 bases from V and 3 bases from J, leaving 15 bases between. As DNA, the CDR3 is TGCGCCAGCAGCTTGGGGCGGGGAATAAGAGACACTGAAGCTTTCTTT. This codes for CASSLGRGIRDTEAFF.

The chain couples TRBV29-1 to TRBJ2-7, with D uncertain. Trimming shortened V by 3 bases and J by 0 bases, and 6 bases separated the two germline ends. The CDR3 length is 12 residues. In germline, CDR1 is SQVTM, CDR2 ANQGSEA. The CDR3 sequence is CSVELVSYEQYF. The CDR3, as DNA: TGCAGCGTTGAGCTGGTCTCCTACGAGCAGTACTTC.